This TCR beta chain was retrieved from a study of cytomegalovirus exposure and HLA in healthy donors. Study at large: Assignment to the Caucasian-associated ancestry cluster applied to roughly 80% of the approximately 400 genotyped donors.

V was clipped by 6 bases and J by 2 bases, with 7 bases between them. Germline V gene lookup returns CDR1 MNHEY and CDR2 SMNVEV (reference sequence). The CDR3 length is 12 residues. The PCR had 60 Vbeta and 13 Jbeta primers. Repertoires were generated with immunoSEQ multiplex PCR, while TCRdb's copy carries only in-frame clones and drops some. The sample has about 170,000 clones, 70% to 90% seen once. Donors counted as nominally healthy when sampled, yet unrecorded immune exposures were likely. The specimen sequenced was PBMCs. The clonotype was recovered from a man aged 30-40 years in good health and CMV-seropositive. The chain recombines TRBV27 with TRBJ1-2; D call uncertain. DNA of the CDR3: TGTGCCAGCAGGGGCCTCAACTATGGCTACACCTTC. Translated: CASRGLNYGYTF.